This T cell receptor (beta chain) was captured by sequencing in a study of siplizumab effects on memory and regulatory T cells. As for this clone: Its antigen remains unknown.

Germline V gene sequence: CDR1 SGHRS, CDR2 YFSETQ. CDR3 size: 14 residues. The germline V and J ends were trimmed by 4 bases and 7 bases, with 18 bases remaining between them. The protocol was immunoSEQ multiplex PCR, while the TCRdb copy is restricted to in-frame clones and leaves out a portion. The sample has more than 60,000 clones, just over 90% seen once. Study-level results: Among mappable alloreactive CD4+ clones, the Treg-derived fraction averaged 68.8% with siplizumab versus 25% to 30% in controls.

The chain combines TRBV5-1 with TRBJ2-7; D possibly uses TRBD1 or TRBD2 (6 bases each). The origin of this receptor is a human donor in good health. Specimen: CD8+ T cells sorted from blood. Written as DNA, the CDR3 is TGCGCCAGCAGCCTGGGGGGCGGACTGGGGGAGCAGTACTTC. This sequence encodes CASSLGGGLGEQYF.